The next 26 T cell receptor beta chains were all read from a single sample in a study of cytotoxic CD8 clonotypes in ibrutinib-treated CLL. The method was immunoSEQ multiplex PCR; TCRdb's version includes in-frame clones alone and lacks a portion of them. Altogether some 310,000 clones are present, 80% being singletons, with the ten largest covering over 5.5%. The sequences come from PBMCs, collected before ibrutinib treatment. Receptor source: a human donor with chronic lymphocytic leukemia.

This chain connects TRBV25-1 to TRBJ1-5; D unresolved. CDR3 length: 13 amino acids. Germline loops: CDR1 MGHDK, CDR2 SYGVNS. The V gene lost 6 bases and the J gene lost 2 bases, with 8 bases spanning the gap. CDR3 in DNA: TGTGCCAGCAGGGGAACAGGCAATCAGCCCCAGCATTTT. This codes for CASRGTGNQPQHF.

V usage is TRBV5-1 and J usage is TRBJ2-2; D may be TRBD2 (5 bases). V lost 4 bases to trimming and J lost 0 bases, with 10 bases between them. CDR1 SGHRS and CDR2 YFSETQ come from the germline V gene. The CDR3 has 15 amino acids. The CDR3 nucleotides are TGCGCCAGCAGCATCAGCGGTCCGAACACCGGGGAGCTGTTTTTT. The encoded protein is CASSISGPNTGELFF.

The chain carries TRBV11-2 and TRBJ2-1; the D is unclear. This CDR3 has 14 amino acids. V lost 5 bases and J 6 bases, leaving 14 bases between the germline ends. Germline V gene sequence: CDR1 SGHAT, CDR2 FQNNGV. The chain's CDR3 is CASSPAEWFNEQFF. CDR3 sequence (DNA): TGTGCCAGCAGCCCCGCAGAATGGTTCAATGAGCAGTTCTTC.

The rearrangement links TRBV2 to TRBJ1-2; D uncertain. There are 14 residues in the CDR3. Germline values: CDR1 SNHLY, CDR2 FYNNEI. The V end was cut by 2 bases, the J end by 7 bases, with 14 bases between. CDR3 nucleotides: TGTGCCAGCAGTGAAATTGGGATGGCCGGTGGCTACACCTTC. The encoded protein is CASSEIGMAGGYTF.

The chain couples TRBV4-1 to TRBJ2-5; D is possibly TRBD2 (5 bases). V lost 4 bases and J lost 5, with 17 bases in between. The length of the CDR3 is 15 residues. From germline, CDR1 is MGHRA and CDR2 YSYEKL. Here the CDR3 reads CASSRRVSGGETQYF. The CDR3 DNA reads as TGCGCCAGCAGCCGGCGAGTCTCTGGCGGGGAGACCCAGTACTTC.

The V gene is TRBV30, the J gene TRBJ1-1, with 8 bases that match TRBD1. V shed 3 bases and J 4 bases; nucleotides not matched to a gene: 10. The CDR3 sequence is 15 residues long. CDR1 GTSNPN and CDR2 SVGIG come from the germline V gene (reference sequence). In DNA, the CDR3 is TGTGCCTGGAGAACCCGGCAGGGGGCGCGCACTGAAGCTTTCTTT. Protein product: CAWRTRQGARTEAFF.

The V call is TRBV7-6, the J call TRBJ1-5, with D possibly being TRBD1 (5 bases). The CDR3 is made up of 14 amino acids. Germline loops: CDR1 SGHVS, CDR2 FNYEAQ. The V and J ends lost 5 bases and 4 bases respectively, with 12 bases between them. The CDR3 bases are TGTGCCAGCAGCCCGACGCGGGGGAATCAGCCCCAGCATTTT. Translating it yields CASSPTRGNQPQHF.

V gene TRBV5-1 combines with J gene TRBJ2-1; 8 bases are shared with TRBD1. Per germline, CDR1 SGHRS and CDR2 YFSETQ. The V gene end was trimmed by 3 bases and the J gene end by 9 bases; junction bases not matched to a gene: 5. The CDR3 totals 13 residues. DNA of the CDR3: TGCGCCAGCAGCTCCTCAGGGGGCTTTGAGCAGTTCTTC. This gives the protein CASSSSGGFEQFF.

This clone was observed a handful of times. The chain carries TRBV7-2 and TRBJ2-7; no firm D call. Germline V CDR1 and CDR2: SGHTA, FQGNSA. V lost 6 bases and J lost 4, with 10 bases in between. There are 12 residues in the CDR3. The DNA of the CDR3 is TGTGCCAGCAGTTCCTGGGTGTACGAGCAGTACTTC. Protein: CASSSWVYEQYF.

In DNA form, the CDR3 reads TGTGCCTGGAGTGTACGGGGGTCGGTGGCCACTGAAGCTTTCTTT. It encodes CAWSVRGSVATEAFF. J is TRBJ1-1 and V is TRBV30; weak D call: TRBD1 (5 bases). The CDR3 covers 15 residues. Germline V gives CDR1 GTSNPN, CDR2 SVGIG (reference sequence). Trimming took 0 bases from V and 4 from J, leaving 15 bases between them.

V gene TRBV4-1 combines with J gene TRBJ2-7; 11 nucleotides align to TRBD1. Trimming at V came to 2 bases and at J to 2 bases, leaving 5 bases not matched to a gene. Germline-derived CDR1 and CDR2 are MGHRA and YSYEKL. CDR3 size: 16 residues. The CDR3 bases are TGCGCCAGCAGCCAACAGGACAGGGGGCCCCCCTACGAGCAGTACTTC. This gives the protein CASSQQDRGPPYEQYF.

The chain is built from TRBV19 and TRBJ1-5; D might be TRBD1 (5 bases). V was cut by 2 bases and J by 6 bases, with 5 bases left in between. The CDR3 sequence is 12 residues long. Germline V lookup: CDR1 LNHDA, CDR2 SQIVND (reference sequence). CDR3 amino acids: CASSIRGQPQHF. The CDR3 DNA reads TGTGCCAGTAGTATAAGGGGTCAGCCCCAGCATTTT.

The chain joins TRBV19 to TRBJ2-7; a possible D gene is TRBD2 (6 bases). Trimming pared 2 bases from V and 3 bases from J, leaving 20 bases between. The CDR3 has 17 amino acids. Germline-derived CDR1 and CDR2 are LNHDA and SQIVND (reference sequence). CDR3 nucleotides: TGTGCCAGTAGTATATCGTACGTGGGACTCAACTTCTACGAGCAGTACTTC. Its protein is CASSISYVGLNFYEQYF.

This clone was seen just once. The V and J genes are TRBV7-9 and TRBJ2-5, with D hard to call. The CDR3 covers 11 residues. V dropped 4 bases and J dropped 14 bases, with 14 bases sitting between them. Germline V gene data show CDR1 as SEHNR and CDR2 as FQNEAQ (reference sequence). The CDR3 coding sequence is TGTGCCAGCAGCTATAATAGACACCTCTACTTC. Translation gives CASSYNRHLYF.

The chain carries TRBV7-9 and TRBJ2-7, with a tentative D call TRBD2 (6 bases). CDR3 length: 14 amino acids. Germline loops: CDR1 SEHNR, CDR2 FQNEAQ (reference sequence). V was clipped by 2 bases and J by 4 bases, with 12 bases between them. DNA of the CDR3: TGTGCCAGCAGCTTATATTCGGCGGGGTACGAGCAGTACTTC. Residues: CASSLYSAGYEQYF. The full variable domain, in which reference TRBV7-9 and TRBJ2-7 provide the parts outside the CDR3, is DTGVSQNPRHKITKRGQNVTFRCDPISEHNRLYWYRQTLGQGPEFLTYFQNEAQLEKSRLLSDRFSAERPKGSFSTLEIQRTEQGDSAMYLCASSLYSAGYEQYFGPGTRLTVT.

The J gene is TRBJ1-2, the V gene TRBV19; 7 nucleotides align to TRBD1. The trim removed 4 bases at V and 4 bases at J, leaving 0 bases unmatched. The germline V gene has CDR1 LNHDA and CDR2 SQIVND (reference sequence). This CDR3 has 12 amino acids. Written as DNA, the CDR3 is TGTGCCAGTAGTAACAGGGGCTATGGCTACACCTTC. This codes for CASSNRGYGYTF.

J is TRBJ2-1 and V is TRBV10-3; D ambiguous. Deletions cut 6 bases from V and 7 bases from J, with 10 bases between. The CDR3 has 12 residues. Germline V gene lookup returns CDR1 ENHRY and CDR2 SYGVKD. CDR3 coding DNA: TGTGCCATCAGCGCTGAAGGGAATGAGCAGTTCTTC. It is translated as CAISAEGNEQFF.

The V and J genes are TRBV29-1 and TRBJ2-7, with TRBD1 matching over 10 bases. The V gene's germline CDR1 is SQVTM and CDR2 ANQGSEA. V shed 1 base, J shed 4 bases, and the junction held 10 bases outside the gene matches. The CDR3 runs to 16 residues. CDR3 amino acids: CSVEGGTGAPRYEQYF. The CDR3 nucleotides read TGCAGCGTTGAAGGTGGGACAGGGGCCCCTCGGTACGAGCAGTACTTC.

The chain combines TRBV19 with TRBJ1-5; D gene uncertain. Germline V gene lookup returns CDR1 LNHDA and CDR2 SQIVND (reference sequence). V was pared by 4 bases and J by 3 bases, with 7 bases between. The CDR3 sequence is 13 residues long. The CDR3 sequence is CASSTDANQPQHF. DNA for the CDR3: TGTGCCAGTAGTACGGACGCCAATCAGCCCCAGCATTTT.

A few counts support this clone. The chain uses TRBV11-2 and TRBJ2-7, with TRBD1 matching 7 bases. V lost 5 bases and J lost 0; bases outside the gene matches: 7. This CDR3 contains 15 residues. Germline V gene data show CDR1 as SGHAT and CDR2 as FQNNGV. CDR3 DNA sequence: TGTGCCAGCAGCCATGGACAGGTTCTCTCCTACGAGCAGTACTTC. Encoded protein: CASSHGQVLSYEQYF.

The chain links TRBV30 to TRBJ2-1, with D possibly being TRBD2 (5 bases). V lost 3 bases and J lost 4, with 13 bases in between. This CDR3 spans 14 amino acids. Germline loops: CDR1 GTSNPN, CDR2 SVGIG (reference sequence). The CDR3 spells CAWSTSGPYNEQFF. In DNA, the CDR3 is TGTGCCTGGAGCACCAGCGGCCCATACAATGAGCAGTTCTTC.

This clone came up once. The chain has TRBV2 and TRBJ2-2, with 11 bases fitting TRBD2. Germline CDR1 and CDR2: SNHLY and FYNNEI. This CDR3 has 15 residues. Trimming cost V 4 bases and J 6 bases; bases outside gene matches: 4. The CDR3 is CASSVASGRPGELFF. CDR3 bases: TGTGCCAGCAGTGTTGCTAGCGGGAGGCCCGGGGAGCTGTTTTTT. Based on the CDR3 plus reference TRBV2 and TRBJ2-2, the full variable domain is EPEVTQTPSHQVTQMGQEVILRCVPISNHLYFYWYRQILGQKVEFLVSFYNNEISEKSEIFDDQFSVERPDGSNFTLKIRSTKLEDSAMYFCASSVASGRPGELFFGEGSRLTVL.

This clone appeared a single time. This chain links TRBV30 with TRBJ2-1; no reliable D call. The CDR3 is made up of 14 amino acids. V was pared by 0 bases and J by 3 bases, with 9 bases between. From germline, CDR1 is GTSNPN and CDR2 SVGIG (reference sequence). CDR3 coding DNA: TGTGCCTGGAGTGTAGGACGGAGCTACAATGAGCAGTTCTTC. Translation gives CAWSVGRSYNEQFF.

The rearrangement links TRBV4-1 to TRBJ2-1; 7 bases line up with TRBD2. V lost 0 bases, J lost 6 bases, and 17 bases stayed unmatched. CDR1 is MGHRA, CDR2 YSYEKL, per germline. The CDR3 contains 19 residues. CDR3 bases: TGCGCCAGCAGCCAAGACGATCCTGCGCGGGAGAGACGAGCCAATGAGCAGTTCTTC. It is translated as CASSQDDPARERRANEQFF.

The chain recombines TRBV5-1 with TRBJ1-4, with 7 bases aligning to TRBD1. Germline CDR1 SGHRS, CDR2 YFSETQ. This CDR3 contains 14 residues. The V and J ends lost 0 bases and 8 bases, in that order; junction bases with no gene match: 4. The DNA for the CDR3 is TGCGCCAGCAGCTTGGGACAGGGTAGCGAAAAACTGTTTTTT. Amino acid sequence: CASSLGQGSEKLFF.

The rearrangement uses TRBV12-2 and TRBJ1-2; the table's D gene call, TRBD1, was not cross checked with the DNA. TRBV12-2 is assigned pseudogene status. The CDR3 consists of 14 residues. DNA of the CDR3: TGTGCAAGTCGCTTAGAACAGGGTTATTATGGCTACACCTTC. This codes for CASRLEQGYYGYTF.